This T cell receptor beta chain was captured by sequencing in a study of control samples from healthy donors and cancer patients. Repertoires were generated with immunoSEQ multiplex PCR, while TCRdb's copy carries only in-frame clones and drops some. Counted here are some 120,000 clones, approximately 84% occurring once; the ten biggest clones make up around 2%. Trimming cost V 1 base and J 0 bases, with 5 bases left between them. The CDR3 totals 14 residues. Germline lookup yields CDR1 MGHRA and CDR2 YSYEKL. This chain uses TRBV4-1 with TRBJ2-3; no clear D gene. The sequencing input was blood. The sequence derives from a man aged 18 to 30 in good health. The DNA for the CDR3 is TGCGCCAGCAGCCAAGCCCATAGCACAGATACGCAGTATTTT. It specifies CASSQAHSTDTQYF.